Listed below are T cell receptor beta chains from one sample, sequenced in a study of lymphopenia after photon versus proton radiotherapy. Produced via immunoSEQ multiplex PCR; TCRdb's table is partial and in-frame only. The sample includes roughly 67,000 clones, roughly 88% seen only once; the top ten take about 2.6%. The source material was peripheral blood, sampled from a patient treated with photon-based radiotherapy. Receptor source: a woman between 65 and 79 years old with pancreatic cancer. CDR3s leave out the opening cysteine and the closing phenylalanine or tryptophan. The order of the fields is V gene, J gene, CDR3 protein.

v_call: TRBV7-8; j_call: TRBJ2-7; cdr3_aa: ASRPSGLVGAAYEQY
v_call: TRBV18; j_call: TRBJ2-5; cdr3_aa: ASSPPSSGRGGETQY
v_call: TRBV19; j_call: TRBJ2-1; cdr3_aa: ASSIRTSGRAFRSYNEQF
v_call: TRBV21-1; j_call: TRBJ2-2; cdr3_aa: AKPHVRTGEGTGELF
v_call: TRBV4-1; j_call: TRBJ1-3; cdr3_aa: ASSQGFAGLPGNTIY
v_call: TRBV9; j_call: TRBJ2-3; cdr3_aa: ASSVRLTGGTDTQY
v_call: TRBV30; j_call: TRBJ2-1; cdr3_aa: AWSVFYSGSRDNEQF
v_call: TRBV5-6; j_call: TRBJ2-7; cdr3_aa: ASSIIAGGLYEQY
v_call: TRBV7-9; j_call: TRBJ2-2; cdr3_aa: ASSLTAHTGELF
v_call: TRBV9; j_call: TRBJ2-7; cdr3_aa: ASSVELAGPSEQY
v_call: TRBV14; j_call: TRBJ2-1; cdr3_aa: ASSLAGRGNEQF
v_call: TRBV27; j_call: TRBJ2-1; cdr3_aa: ASSPTRLAGEVSNEQF
v_call: TRBV5-1; j_call: TRBJ2-6; cdr3_aa: ASSLAPNSGANVLT
v_call: TRBV7-9; j_call: TRBJ2-1; cdr3_aa: ASSLVGTRGDEQF
v_call: TRBV5-5; j_call: TRBJ1-1; cdr3_aa: ASSLEQGSEAF
v_call: TRBV6-5; j_call: TRBJ2-5; cdr3_aa: ATLGGAETQY
v_call: TRBV10-3; j_call: TRBJ2-3; cdr3_aa: AIGAGGPSTDTQY
v_call: TRBV5-4; j_call: -; cdr3_aa: ASSLDQVSYEQY
v_call: TRBV6-6; j_call: TRBJ2-2; cdr3_aa: ASSYSGPNTGELF
v_call: TRBV15; j_call: TRBJ2-7; cdr3_aa: ATSRQTTGVYHEQY
v_call: TRBV18; j_call: TRBJ1-5; cdr3_aa: ASSPHPNQPQH
v_call: TRBV27; j_call: TRBJ2-2; cdr3_aa: ASSPLDGRSGYANTGELF
v_call: TRBV10-3; j_call: TRBJ1-1; cdr3_aa: AITEDGIAEAF
v_call: TRBV2; j_call: TRBJ2-2; cdr3_aa: ASSVGQGTGELF
v_call: TRBV7-9; j_call: TRBJ1-4; cdr3_aa: ASSIYRAEGEKLF
v_call: TRBV19; j_call: TRBJ2-1; cdr3_aa: ASSVPGTQVPTIF
v_call: TRBV6-5; j_call: TRBJ2-7; cdr3_aa: ASSYDRGAYEQY
v_call: TRBV9; j_call: TRBJ1-5; cdr3_aa: ASSVAGQGGDQPQH
v_call: TRBV25-1; j_call: TRBJ1-4; cdr3_aa: ASRAHGQAGEKLF
v_call: TRBV5-6; j_call: TRBJ2-3; cdr3_aa: ASEWGGYTRDTQY
v_call: TRBV19; j_call: TRBJ1-5; cdr3_aa: ASSTRTVNQPQH
v_call: TRBV6-5; j_call: TRBJ2-7; cdr3_aa: ASSLGRLQEQY
v_call: TRBV19; j_call: TRBJ1-1; cdr3_aa: ASSIGAGTEAF
v_call: TRBV5-5; j_call: TRBJ2-3; cdr3_aa: ASSLYPTDTQY
v_call: TRBV28; j_call: TRBJ1-5; cdr3_aa: ASSFTGARQPQH
v_call: TRBV9; j_call: TRBJ2-1; cdr3_aa: ASSVGREGIDEQF
v_call: TRBV27; j_call: TRBJ1-2; cdr3_aa: ASSEGGRGYT
v_call: TRBV28; j_call: TRBJ2-3; cdr3_aa: ASSGSGQGDTDTQY
v_call: TRBV4-2; j_call: TRBJ2-1; cdr3_aa: ASSETSGSKNEQF
v_call: TRBV4-1; j_call: TRBJ2-7; cdr3_aa: ASSQGLAGDEQY